This is a list of T cell receptor beta chains from one sample in a study of identifying expanded T cells in peripheral blood. TCRdb's copy holds only in-frame clones and misses some; the assay was immunoSEQ multiplex PCR. The table has about 90,000 clones, roughly 86% seen once. The sequencing input was blood. Every receptor here comes from a person aged 18-70 years in good health. Both conserved end residues are trimmed from each CDR3.

V: TRBV7-2; CDR3: ASSSSGLAGTQY
V: TRBV7-2; CDR3: ASRGWSRGYT
V: TRBV6-4; CDR3: ASSGAVGAYNSPLH
V: TRBV6-4; CDR3: ASRPKASSGANVLT
V: TRBV5-1; CDR3: ASRGGWTVYNEQF
V: TRBV19; CDR3: ASSISDSYLYEQY
V: TRBV18; CDR3: ASSPLTQRGNQPQH
V: TRBV11-3; CDR3: ASSPGPNTEAF
V: TRBV11-2; CDR3: ASSLRRRNEQF
V: TRBV19; CDR3: ASESQGPAKDGELF
V: TRBV19; CDR3: ASKKGESYEQY
V: TRBV7-8; CDR3: ASSLADSAGGKLF
V: TRBV2; CDR3: ASNVDRHYEQY
V: TRBV9; CDR3: ASSAGYRDRGGETQY
V: TRBV7-9; CDR3: ASSLRGAHGYT
V: TRBV25-1; CDR3: ASIDARGPQDTQY
V: TRBV29-1; CDR3: SDQSTDTQY
V: TRBV5-4; CDR3: ASSLSGANQPQH
V: TRBV7-2; CDR3: ASSKSGTKYNEQF
V: TRBV15; CDR3: ATSSSPGTGGKGYT
V: TRBV7-8; CDR3: ASSFETGNSYEQY
V: TRBV11-3; CDR3: ASSLDGAGRGDTQY
V: TRBV7-3; CDR3: ASSLDRYNQPQH
V: TRBV5-6; CDR3: ASSDGTGREAF
V: TRBV6-1; CDR3: ACGRGGETQY
V: TRBV7-8; CDR3: ASSLDRQGWSGNTEAF
V: TRBV6-6; CDR3: ASTLDRGKAF
V: TRBV5-8; CDR3: ASSLGTGGSNQPQH
V: TRBV12-5; CDR3: ASGLVARAGGYPGGAF
V: TRBV30; CDR3: AWKGSLNYGYT
V: TRBV7-2; CDR3: ASSPGTGGYEQY
V: TRBV6-6; CDR3: ASRPGEGSYEQY
V: TRBV6-5; CDR3: ASSSGTQNIQY
V: TRBV7-2; CDR3: ASSGPRVGELF
V: TRBV5-1; CDR3: ASSLSGNSYEQY
V: TRBV7-9; CDR3: ASSLTGNTEAF
V: TRBV19; CDR3: ASSIKGLGYEQY
V: TRBV7-8; CDR3: ASSLTGTGITQPQH
V: TRBV12-5; CDR3: ASGLDREAYGYT
V: TRBV6-1; CDR3: ASTRTGEEPQH
V: TRBV14; CDR3: ASSQGTGIADTQY
V: TRBV6-5; CDR3: ASSYSYPSGNEQY
V: TRBV2; CDR3: ASTQGYEQY
V: TRBV4-3; CDR3: ASSQTRGGAEAF
V: TRBV10-2; CDR3: ASSALRQGSNYGYT
V: TRBV29-1; CDR3: SAVPYGRETQY
V: TRBV2; CDR3: ASSSDNYEQY
V: TRBV7-9; CDR3: ASSLGAGTNEKLF
V: TRBV27; CDR3: ASSPSWTGGSYT
V: TRBV4-3; CDR3: ASSQTGLETQY
V: TRBV7-2; CDR3: ASSLVPTDNTEAF
V: TRBV4-3; CDR3: ASSQDQDKGTGYVYT
V: TRBV10-1; CDR3: ASTQGLNIQY
V: TRBV4-3; CDR3: ASSRGGPPSDTQY
V: TRBV5-1; CDR3: ASSFRDTQY
V: TRBV6-6; CDR3: ASSYRQETQY
V: TRBV5-5; CDR3: ASSFGDSPYNEQF
V: TRBV11-3; CDR3: ASSKTRQGFSNIQY
V: TRBV10-3; CDR3: AISATSDTAYEQY